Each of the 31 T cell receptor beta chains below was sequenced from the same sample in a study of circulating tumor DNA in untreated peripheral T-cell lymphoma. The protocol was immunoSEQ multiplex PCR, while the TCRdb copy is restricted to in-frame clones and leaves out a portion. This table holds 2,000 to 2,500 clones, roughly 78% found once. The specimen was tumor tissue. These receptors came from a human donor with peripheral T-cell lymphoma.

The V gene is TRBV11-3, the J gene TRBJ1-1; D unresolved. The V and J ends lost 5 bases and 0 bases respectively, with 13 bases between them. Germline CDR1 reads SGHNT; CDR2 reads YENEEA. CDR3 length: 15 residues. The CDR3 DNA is TGTGCCAGCAGCATAAGAGGGCAAATGAACACTGAAGCTTTCTTT. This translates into CASSIRGQMNTEAFF.

The chain's CDR3 is CSVWTGTGGSNEQFF. The CDR3 DNA is TGCAGCGTTTGGACGGGGACAGGGGGCTCCAATGAGCAGTTCTTC. The chain has TRBV29-1 and TRBJ2-1, with 12 nucleotides matching TRBD1. CDR1 is SQVTM, CDR2 ANQGSEA, per germline. V shed 5 bases and J 6 bases; nucleotides not matched to a gene: 8. The CDR3 contains 15 residues.

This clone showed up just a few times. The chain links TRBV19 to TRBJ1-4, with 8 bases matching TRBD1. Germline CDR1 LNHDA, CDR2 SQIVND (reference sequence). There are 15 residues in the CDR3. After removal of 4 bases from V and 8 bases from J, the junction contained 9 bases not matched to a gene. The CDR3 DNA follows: TGTGCCAGTAGTACCCCGGGACAGGTAGACGAAAAACTGTTTTTT. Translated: CASSTPGQVDEKLFF.

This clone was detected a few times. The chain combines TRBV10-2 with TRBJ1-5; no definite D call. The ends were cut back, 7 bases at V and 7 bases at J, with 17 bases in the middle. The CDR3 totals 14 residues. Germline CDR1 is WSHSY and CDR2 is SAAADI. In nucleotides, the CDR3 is TGCGCCAGCAACTCAAGGAGGGAAGGACAGCCCCAGCATTTT. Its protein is CASNSRREGQPQHF.

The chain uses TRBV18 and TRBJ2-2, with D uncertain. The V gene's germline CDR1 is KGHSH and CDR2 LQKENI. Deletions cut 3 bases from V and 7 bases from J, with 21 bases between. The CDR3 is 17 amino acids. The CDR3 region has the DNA TGTGCCAGCTCACCGGGGTACCCATCCTTTGGGTTCGGGGAGCTGTTTTTT. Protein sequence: CASSPGYPSFGFGELFF.

CDR3 sequence (DNA): TGTGCCAGCTCCCGGGGGGGGGCCGGCCAGCCCCAGCATTTT. This translates into CASSRGGAGQPQHF. The chain is built from TRBV18 and TRBJ1-5; weak D call: TRBD1 (6 bases). V was clipped by 6 bases and J by 7 bases, with 16 bases between them. The CDR3 length is 14 residues. Germline values: CDR1 KGHSH, CDR2 LQKENI.

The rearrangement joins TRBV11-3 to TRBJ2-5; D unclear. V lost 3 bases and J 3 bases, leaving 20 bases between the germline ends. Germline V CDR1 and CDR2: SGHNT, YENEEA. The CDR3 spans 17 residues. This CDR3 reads CASSLWFSDGSKETQYF. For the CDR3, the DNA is TGTGCCAGCAGCTTGTGGTTTTCGGACGGAAGTAAAGAGACCCAGTACTTC.

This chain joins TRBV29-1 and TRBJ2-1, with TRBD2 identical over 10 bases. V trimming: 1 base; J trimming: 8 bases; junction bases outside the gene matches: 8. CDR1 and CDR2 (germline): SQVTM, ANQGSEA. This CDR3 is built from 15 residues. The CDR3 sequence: CSVEASAGGPDEQFF. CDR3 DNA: TGCAGCGTTGAAGCGTCAGCGGGGGGGCCTGATGAGCAGTTCTTC.

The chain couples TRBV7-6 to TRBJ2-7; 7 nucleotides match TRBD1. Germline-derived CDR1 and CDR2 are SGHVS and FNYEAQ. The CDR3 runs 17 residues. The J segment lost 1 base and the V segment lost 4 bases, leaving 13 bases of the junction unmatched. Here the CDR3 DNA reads TGTGCCAGCAGCTCCCTAAAAGGGACAGTTAATTCCTACGAGCAGTACTTC. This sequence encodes CASSSLKGTVNSYEQYF.

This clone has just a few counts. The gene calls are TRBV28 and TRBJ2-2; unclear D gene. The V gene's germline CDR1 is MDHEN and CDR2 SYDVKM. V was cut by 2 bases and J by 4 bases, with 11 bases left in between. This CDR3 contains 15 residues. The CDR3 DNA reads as TGTGCCAGCAGTTTACCGGAAAGGTCCACCGGGGAGCTGTTTTTT. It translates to CASSLPERSTGELFF.

The CDR3 nucleotides read TGCGCCAGCAGTGAACCCCTTCGACAGGGGATGGGGAGGAACACTGAAGCTTTCTTT. Protein sequence: CASSEPLRQGMGRNTEAFF. The rearrangement links TRBV10-1 to TRBJ1-1; 8 bases align to TRBD1. With 3 bases clipped from V and 1 base from J, the junction kept 16 bases outside the gene matches. In germline, CDR1 is WNHNN, CDR2 SYGVQD (reference sequence). This CDR3 is built from 19 residues.

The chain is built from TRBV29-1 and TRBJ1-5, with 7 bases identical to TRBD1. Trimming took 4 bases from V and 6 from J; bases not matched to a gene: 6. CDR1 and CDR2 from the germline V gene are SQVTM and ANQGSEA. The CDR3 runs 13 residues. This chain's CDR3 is CSVVEGASQPQHF. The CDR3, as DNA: TGCAGCGTTGTCGAGGGGGCTAGTCAGCCCCAGCATTTT.

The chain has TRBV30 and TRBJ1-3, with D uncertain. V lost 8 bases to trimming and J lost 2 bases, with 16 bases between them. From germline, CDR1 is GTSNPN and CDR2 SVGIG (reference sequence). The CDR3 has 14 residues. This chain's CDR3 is CAGRLGFAGNTIYF. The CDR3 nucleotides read TGTGCCGGACGGCTTGGGTTCGCTGGAAACACCATATATTTT.

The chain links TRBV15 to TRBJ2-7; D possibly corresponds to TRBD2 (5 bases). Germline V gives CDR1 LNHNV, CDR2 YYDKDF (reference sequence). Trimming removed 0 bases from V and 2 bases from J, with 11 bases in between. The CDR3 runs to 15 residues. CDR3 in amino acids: CATSRDRAAAYEQYF. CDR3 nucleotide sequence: TGTGCCACCAGCAGAGATCGAGCGGCTGCCTACGAGCAGTACTTC.

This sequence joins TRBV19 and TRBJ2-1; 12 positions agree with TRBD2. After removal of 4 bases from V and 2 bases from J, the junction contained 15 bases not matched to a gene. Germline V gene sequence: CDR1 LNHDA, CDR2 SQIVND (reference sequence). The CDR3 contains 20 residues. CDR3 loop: CASSSHPGLAGHTTYNEQFF. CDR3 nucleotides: TGTGCCAGTAGTAGTCACCCGGGACTAGCGGGCCATACCACCTACAATGAGCAGTTCTTC. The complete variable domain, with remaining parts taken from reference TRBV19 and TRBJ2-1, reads DGGITQSPKYLFRKEGQNVTLSCEQNLNHDAMYWYRQDPGQGLRLIYYSQIVNDFQKGDIAEGYSVSREKKESFPLTVTSAQKNPTAFYLCASSSHPGLAGHTTYNEQFFGPGTRLTVL.

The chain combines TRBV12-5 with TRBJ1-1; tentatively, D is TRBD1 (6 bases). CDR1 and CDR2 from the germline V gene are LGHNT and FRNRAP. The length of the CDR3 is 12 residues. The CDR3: CASGPQGTEAFF. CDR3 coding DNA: TGTGCCAGCGGCCCCCAGGGGACTGAAGCTTTCTTT.

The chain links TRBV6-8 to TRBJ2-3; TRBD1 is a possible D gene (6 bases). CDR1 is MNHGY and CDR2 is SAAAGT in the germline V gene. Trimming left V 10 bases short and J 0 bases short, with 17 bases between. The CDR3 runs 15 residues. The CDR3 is CAIKTGTTSTDTQYF. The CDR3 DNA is TGTGCCATCAAAACAGGGACCACTAGCACAGATACGCAGTATTTT.

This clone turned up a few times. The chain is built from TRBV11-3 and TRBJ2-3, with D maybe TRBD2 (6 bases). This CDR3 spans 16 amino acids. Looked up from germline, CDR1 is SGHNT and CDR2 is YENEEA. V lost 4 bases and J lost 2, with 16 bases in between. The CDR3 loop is CASSSVAGPYTDTQYF. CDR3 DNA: TGTGCCAGCAGCTCCGTGGCGGGACCCTACACAGATACGCAGTATTTT.

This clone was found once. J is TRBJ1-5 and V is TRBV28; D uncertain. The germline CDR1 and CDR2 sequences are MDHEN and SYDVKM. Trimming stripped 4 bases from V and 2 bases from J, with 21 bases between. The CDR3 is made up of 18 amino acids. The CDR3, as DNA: TGTGCCAGCAGTTATACCCCGCTGAGGGATCGCGGCAATCAGCCCCAGCATTTT. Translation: CASSYTPLRDRGNQPQHF.

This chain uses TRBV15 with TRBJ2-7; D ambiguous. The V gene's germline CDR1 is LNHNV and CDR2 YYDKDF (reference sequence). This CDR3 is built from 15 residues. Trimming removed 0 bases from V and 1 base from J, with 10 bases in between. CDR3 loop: CATSRDWESSYEQYF. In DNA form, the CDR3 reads TGTGCCACCAGCAGAGATTGGGAAAGTTCCTACGAGCAGTACTTC.

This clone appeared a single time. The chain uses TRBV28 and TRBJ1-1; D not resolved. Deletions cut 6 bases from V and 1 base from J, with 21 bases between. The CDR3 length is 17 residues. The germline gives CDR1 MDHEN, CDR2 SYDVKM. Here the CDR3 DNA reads TGTGCCAGCAGCCTCCAGGTGCGAGGGAGGAGGAACACTGAAGCTTTCTTT. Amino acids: CASSLQVRGRRNTEAFF.

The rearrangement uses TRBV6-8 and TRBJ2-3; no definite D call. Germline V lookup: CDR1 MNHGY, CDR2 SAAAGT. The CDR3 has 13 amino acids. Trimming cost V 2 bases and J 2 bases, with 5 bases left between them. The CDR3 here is CASSYTNTDTQYF. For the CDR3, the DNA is TGTGCCAGCAGTTACACTAACACAGATACGCAGTATTTT.

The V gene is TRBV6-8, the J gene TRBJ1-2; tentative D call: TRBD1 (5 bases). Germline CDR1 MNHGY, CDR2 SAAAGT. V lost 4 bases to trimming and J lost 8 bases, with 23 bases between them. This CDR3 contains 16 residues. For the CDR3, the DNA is TGTGCCAGCAGTTCTGGTGGGGGGTATTCCTATTGGGGCTACACCTTC. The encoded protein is CASSSGGGYSYWGYTF.

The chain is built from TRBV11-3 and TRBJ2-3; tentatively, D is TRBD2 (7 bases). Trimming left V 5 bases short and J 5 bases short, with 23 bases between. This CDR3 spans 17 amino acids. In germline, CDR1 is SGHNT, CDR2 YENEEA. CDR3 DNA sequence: TGTGCCAGCAGCCCACTACCGAGCGGGGAGGGGGGAGATACGCAGTATTTT. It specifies CASSPLPSGEGGDTQYF.

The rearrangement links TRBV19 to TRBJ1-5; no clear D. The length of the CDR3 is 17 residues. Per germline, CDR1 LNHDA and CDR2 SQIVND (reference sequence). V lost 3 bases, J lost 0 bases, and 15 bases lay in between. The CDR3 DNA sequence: TGTGCCAGTAGTATCCCCCGGCAGATTTATAGCAATCAGCCCCAGCATTTT. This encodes CASSIPRQIYSNQPQHF.

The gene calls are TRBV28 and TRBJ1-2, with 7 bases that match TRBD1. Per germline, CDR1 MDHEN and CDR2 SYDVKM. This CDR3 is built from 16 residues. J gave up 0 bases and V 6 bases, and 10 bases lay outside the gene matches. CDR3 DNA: TGTGCCAGCAGCCCAGGGGGGACAGCCCCTAACTATGGCTACACCTTC. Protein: CASSPGGTAPNYGYTF.

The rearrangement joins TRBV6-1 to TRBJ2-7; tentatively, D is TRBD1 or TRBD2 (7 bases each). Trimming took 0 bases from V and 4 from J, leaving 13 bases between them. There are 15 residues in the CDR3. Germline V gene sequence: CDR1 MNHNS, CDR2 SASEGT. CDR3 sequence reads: CASSEAQGGSYEQYF. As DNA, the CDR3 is TGTGCCAGCAGTGAAGCGCAGGGGGGGTCGTACGAGCAGTACTTC.

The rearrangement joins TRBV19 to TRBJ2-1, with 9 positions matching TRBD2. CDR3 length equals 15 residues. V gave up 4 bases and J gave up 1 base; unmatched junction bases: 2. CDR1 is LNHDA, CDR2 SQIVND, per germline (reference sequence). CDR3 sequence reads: CASSKAGGSYNEQFF. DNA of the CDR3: TGTGCCAGTAGTAAAGCGGGAGGTTCCTACAATGAGCAGTTCTTC.

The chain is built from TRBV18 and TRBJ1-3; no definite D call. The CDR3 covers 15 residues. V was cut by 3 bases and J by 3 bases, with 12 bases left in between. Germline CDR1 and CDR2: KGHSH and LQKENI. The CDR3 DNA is TGTGCCAGCTCACCCTCGACACCCGTTGGAAACACCATATATTTT. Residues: CASSPSTPVGNTIYF. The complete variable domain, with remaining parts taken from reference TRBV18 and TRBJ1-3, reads NAGVMQNPRHLVRRRGQEARLRCSPMKGHSHVYWYRQLPEEGLKFMVYLQKENIIDESGMPKERFSAEFPKEGPSILRIQQVVRGDSAAYFCASSPSTPVGNTIYFGEGSWLTVV.

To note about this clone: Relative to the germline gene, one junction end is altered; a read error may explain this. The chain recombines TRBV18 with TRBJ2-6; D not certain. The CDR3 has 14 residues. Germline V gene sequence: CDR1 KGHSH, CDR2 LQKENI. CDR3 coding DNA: TGTGCCAGCTCACTGCCCTCTGGAGCCAACGTCCTGACTTTC. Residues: CASSLPSGANVLTF.

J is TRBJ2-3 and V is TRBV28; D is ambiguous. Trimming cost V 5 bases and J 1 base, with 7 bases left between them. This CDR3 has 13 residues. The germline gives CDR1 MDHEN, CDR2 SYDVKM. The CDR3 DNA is TGTGCCAGCAGTCCCGGAGGCACAGATACGCAGTATTTT. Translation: CASSPGGTDTQYF.